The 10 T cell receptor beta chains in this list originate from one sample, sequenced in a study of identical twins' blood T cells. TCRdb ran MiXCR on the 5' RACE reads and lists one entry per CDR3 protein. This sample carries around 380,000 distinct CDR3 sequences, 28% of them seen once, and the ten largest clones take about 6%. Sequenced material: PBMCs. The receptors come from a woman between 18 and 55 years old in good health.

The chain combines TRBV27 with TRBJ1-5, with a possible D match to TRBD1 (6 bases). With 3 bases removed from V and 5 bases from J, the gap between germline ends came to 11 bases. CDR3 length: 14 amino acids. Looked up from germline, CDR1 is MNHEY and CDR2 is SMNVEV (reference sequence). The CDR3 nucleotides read TGTGCCAGCAGTTTTTCCGGGGGGCATCAGCCCCAGCATTTT. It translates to CASSFSGGHQPQHF.

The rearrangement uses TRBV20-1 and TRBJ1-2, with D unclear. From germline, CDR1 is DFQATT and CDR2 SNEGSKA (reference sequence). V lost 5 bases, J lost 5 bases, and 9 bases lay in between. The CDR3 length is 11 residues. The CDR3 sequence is CSADQLYGYTF. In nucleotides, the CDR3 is TGCAGTGCTGATCAGCTTTATGGCTACACCTTC.

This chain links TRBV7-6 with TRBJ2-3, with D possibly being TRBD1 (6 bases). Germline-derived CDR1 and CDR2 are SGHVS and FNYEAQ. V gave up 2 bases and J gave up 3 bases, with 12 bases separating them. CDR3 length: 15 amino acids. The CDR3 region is CASSLRVRGTDTQYF. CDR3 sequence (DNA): TGTGCCAGCAGCTTAAGAGTGAGGGGGACAGATACGCAGTATTTT.

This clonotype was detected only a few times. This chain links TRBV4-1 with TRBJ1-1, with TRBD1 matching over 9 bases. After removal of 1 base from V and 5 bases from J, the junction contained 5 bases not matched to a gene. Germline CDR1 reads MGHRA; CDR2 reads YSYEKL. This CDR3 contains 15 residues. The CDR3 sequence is CASSQAYRGRTEAFF. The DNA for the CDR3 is TGCGCCAGCAGCCAAGCTTACAGGGGGCGGACTGAAGCTTTCTTT.

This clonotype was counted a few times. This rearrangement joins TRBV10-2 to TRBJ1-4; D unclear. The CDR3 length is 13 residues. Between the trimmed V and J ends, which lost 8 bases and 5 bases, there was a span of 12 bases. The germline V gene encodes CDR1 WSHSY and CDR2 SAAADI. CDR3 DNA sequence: TGCGCCAGCCGAGCGCTCCTAAATGAAAAACTGTTTTTT. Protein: CASRALLNEKLFF.

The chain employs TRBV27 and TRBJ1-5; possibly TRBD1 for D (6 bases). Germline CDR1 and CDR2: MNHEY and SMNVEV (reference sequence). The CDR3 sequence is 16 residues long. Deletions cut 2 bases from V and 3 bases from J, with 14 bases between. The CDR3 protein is CASSLGGGRNNQPQHF. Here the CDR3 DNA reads TGTGCCAGCAGTTTAGGAGGGGGACGGAACAATCAGCCCCAGCATTTT.

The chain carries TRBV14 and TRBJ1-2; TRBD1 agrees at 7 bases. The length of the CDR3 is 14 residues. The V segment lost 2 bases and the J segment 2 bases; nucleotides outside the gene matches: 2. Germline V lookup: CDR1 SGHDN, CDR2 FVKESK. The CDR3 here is CASSQRDSNYGYTF. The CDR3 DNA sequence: TGTGCCAGCAGCCAACGGGACAGCAACTATGGCTACACCTTC. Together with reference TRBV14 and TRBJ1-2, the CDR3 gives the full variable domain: EAGVTQFPSHSVIEKGQTVTLRCDPISGHDNLYWYRRVMGKEIKFLLHFVKESKQDESGMPNNRFLAERTGGTYSTLKVQPAELEDSGVYFCASSQRDSNYGYTFGSGTRLTVV.

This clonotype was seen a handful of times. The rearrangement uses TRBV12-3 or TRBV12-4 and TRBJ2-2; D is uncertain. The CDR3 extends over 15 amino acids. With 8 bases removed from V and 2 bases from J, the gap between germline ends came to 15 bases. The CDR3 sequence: CASSGRGSNTGELFF. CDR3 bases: TGTGCCAGCTCCGGACGCGGTTCTAACACCGGGGAGCTGTTTTTT.

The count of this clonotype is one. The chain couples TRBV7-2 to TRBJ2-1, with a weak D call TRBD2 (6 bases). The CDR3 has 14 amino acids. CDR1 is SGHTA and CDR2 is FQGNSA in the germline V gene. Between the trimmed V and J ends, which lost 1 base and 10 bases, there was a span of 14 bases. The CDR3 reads CASSLGGVSREQFF. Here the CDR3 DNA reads TGTGCCAGCAGCTTAGGGGGGGTTAGCCGCGAGCAGTTCTTC.

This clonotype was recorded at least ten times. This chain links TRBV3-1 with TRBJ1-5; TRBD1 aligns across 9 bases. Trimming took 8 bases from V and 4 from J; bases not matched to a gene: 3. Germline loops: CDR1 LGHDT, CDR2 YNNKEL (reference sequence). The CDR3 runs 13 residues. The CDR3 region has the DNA TGTGCCAGCGGACAGGGGAAAAATCAGCCCCAGCATTTT. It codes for CASGQGKNQPQHF.